This entry lists 5 T cell receptor beta chains sequenced from one sample in a study of blood T cell repertoires in COVID-19 (dated by TCRdb to the early 2020s). The library was obtained by the immunoSEQ multiplex PCR assay. TCRdb mirrors the immuneACCESS table, restricted to in-frame sequences. Some clones are absent from its copies; in checked studies, under half trace to an unresolved V gene, and the reason for the others is unknown. The sample profile shows over 95,000 clones; around 85% of them were found once. About 12% of the sample goes to the ten largest clones. The sequencing sample was made of peripheral blood. Every receptor here comes from a human donor in a cohort sampled during active COVID-19.

The V gene is TRBV15, the J gene TRBJ2-7, with a possible D match to TRBD2 (5 bases). This CDR3 spans 15 amino acids. Germline loops: CDR1 LNHNV, CDR2 YYDKDF (reference sequence). V gave up 0 bases and J gave up 2 bases, with 11 bases separating them. This CDR3 reads CATSRDHEGAYEQYF. The CDR3 region has the DNA TGTGCCACCAGCAGAGATCACGAGGGCGCCTACGAGCAGTACTTC.

The chain has TRBV9 and TRBJ1-6; D not certain. Trimming removed 0 bases from V and 9 bases from J, with 7 bases in between. Germline V gene sequence: CDR1 SGDLS, CDR2 YYNGEE. CDR3 length: 13 amino acids. The CDR3 region is CASSVATGSPLHF. CDR3 nucleotide sequence: TGTGCCAGCAGCGTAGCTACCGGTTCACCCCTCCACTTT. Full variable domain (rest looked up from reference TRBV9 and TRBJ1-6): DSGVTQTPKHLITATGQRVTLRCSPRSGDLSVYWYQQSLDQGLQFLIQYYNGEERAKGNILERFSAQQFPDLHSELNLSSLELGDSALYFCASSVATGSPLHFGNGTRLTVT.

This clone was detected only once. The chain is built from TRBV5-6 and TRBJ1-4; possible D gene TRBD1, 6 bases. Trimming removed 0 bases from V and 7 bases from J, with 13 bases in between. Germline V gene data show CDR1 as SGHDT and CDR2 as YYEEEE. CDR3 length equals 15 residues. This chain's CDR3 is CASSLGTTGPEKLFF. In nucleotides, the CDR3 is TGTGCCAGCAGCTTGGGAACGACAGGCCCTGAAAAACTGTTTTTT.

This clone was detected once. V is TRBV19 and J is TRBJ2-4; TRBD1 matches at 7 bases. V gave up 7 bases and J gave up 1 base; unmatched junction bases: 7. Germline lookup yields CDR1 LNHDA and CDR2 SQIVND (reference sequence). The CDR3 totals 15 residues. The CDR3 loop reads CASNTGVGAKNIQYF. The CDR3 region has the DNA TGTGCCAGTAATACAGGGGTGGGGGCCAAAAACATTCAGTACTTC.

This rearrangement joins TRBV30 to TRBJ2-4; 8 nucleotides match TRBD2. The CDR3 is 13 amino acids. Germline lookup yields CDR1 GTSNPN and CDR2 SVGIG (reference sequence). Losses at the gene ends were 5 bases for V and 9 bases for J; bases not matched to a gene: 9. DNA of the CDR3: TGTGCCTGGGGCCCTTACGGGGGGGTCATTCAGTACTTC. It specifies CAWGPYGGVIQYF. Complete variable domain (other parts from reference TRBV30 and TRBJ2-4): SQTIHQWPATLVQPVGSPLSLECTVEGTSNPNLYWYRQAAGRGLQLLFYSVGIGQISSEVPQNLSASRPQDRQFILSSKKLLLSDSGFYLCAWGPYGGVIQYFGAGTRLSVL.